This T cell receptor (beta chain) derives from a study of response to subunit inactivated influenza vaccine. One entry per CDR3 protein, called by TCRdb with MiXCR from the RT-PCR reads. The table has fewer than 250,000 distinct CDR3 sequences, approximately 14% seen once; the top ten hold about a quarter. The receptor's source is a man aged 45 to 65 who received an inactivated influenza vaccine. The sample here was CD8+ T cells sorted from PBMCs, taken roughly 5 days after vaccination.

DNA for the CDR3: TGTGCCAGCAGTGAAGACCCGACCTACAATGAGCAGTTCTTC. This codes for CASSEDPTYNEQFF. The chain employs TRBV6-1 and TRBJ2-1; no clear D. CDR3 length: 14 amino acids. V was shortened by 1 base and J by 2 bases, with 6 bases between the two germline ends. The germline V gene encodes CDR1 MNHNS and CDR2 SASEGT.